This T cell receptor beta chain emerged from a study of CXCR3 chemokines and chemotherapy response in bladder cancer. MiXCR, run by TCRdb on the PCR reads, gives a single entry per CDR3 protein. The table includes several thousand distinct CDR3 sequences, around 17% detected once. This clonotype counts as medium-sized (0.01 to 0.1%). In germline, CDR1 is SGHDT, CDR2 YYEEEE. The V gene end was trimmed by 4 bases and the J gene end by 7 bases; junction bases not matched to a gene: 2. This CDR3 contains 13 residues. This TCR was sampled from a human donor with bladder cancer that did not respond to neoadjuvant chemotherapy. Sampling was performed from a patient whose treatment included neoadjuvant chemotherapy. This chain links TRBV5-6 with TRBJ1-6, with TRBD1 identical over 7 bases. CDR3 sequence reads: CASSQGQNSPLHF. CDR3 sequence (DNA): TGTGCCAGCAGCCAGGGACAGAATTCACCCCTCCACTTT.